A selection of T cell receptor beta chains follows, all from one sample in a study of identical twins. TCRdb passed the 5' RACE reads through MiXCR, listing each CDR3 protein once. Of around 450,000 distinct CDR3 sequences in the sample, over 12% were seen once. Separately, the same data were catalogued under a study of yellow fever vaccine responses in identical twins.

Sequenced sample: CD4+ T cells sorted from blood. Receptors were obtained from a woman aged 18-29 years in good health. CDR3s include the opening cysteine and the closing phenylalanine or tryptophan. Fields, in order: V gene, D gene, J gene, clone size, CDR3 protein, CDR3 DNA. The D gene is left open where the match is weak. Clone size appears in some rows only: once, few, many, or a class for an expanded clone.

>TRBV9|.|TRBJ1-4|many
CASSRRQSSDEKLFF
TGTGCCAGCAGCAGACGACAGAGCTCAGATGAAAAACTGTTTTTT
>TRBV20-1|TRBD2|TRBJ2-1|.
CSAPQAGGYNEQFF
TGCAGTGCCCCCCAGGCGGGGGGTTACAATGAGCAGTTCTTC
>TRBV5-1|.|TRBJ2-3|many
CASSLEGPTDTQYF
TGCGCCAGCAGCTTGGAAGGTCCCACAGATACGCAGTATTTT
>TRBV4-3|.|TRBJ2-7|few
CASSQAPGPYEQYF
TGCGCCAGCAGCCAAGCACCGGGACCCTACGAGCAGTACTTC
>TRBV11-2|.|TRBJ2-2|few
CASSLSGAWGANTGELFF
TGTGCCAGCAGCTTAAGTGGGGCTTGGGGCGCGAACACCGGGGAGCTGTTTTTT
>TRBV5-1|.|TRBJ2-1|few
CASSLSVREQFF
TGCGCCAGCAGCTTAAGTGTAAGGGAACAGTTCTTC
>TRBV10-3|.|TRBJ2-7|few
CAISESTGTYEQYF
TGTGCCATCAGTGAGTCGACAGGAACCTACGAGCAGTACTTC
>TRBV3-1|.|TRBJ2-1|few
CASSLRAQGFQQFF
TGTGCCAGCAGCCTCCGGGCCCAAGGTTTCCAGCAGTTCTTC
>TRBV6-1|TRBD2|TRBJ2-1|.
CASSTRLAETYNEQFF
TGTGCCAGCAGCACGAGACTAGCGGAAACCTACAATGAGCAGTTCTTC
>TRBV27|.|TRBJ2-3|few
CASSQQTDTQYF
TGTGCCAGCAGTCAACAAACAGATACGCAGTATTTT
>TRBV9|.|TRBJ2-2|.
CASSETDSNTGELFF
TGTGCCAGCAGCGAGACGGACTCGAACACCGGGGAGCTGTTTTTT
>TRBV11-1|.|TRBJ2-2|.
CASSLRGLGTGELFF
TGTGCCAGCAGCTTAAGAGGGTTGGGAACCGGGGAGCTGTTTTTT
>TRBV12-3/TRBV12-4|TRBD1|TRBJ1-1|many
CASSSFGTGGTEAFF
TGTGCCAGCAGTTCCTTCGGGACAGGGGGAACTGAAGCTTTCTTT
>TRBV13|.|TRBJ2-3|few
CASSWGAAPIDTQYF
TGTGCCAGCTCCTGGGGGGCGGCCCCCATCGATACGCAGTATTTT
>TRBV15|.|TRBJ2-4|.
CATSPFREWAKNIQYF
TGTGCCACCAGCCCTTTCCGCGAGTGGGCCAAAAACATTCAGTACTTC
>TRBV7-8|.|TRBJ2-7|few
CASSTGLHYEQYF
TGTGCCAGCAGCACCGGACTCCACTACGAGCAGTACTTC
>TRBV5-6|.|TRBJ2-5|.
CASSMRGAGGLETQYF
TGTGCCAGCAGCATGCGTGGGGCAGGGGGGTTGGAGACCCAGTACTTC
>TRBV6-5|TRBD2|TRBJ2-3|few
CASSYLAGGDTQYF
TGTGCCAGCAGTTATTTAGCGGGAGGGGATACGCAGTATTTT
>TRBV12-3/TRBV12-4|.|TRBJ2-3|few
CASSPTRVVSTDTQYF
TGTGCCAGCAGTCCAACCAGGGTAGTAAGCACAGATACGCAGTATTTT
>TRBV5-6|.|TRBJ2-1|.
CASSSGPSGFF
TGTGCCAGCAGCTCCGGGCCATCGGGGTTCTTC
>TRBV12-3/TRBV12-4|.|TRBJ2-6|many
CASSSTGSGANVLTF
TGTGCCAGCAGTTCCACAGGGTCTGGGGCCAACGTCCTGACTTTC
>TRBV3-1|TRBD2|TRBJ2-1|.
CASSPAGLAGGSSYNEQFF
TGTGCCAGCAGCCCAGCCGGGCTAGCGGGGGGAAGCTCCTACAATGAGCAGTTCTTC
>TRBV9|.|TRBJ1-1|many
CASTAGGGNTEAFF
TGTGCCAGCACCGCCGGCGGAGGGAACACTGAAGCTTTCTTT
>TRBV18|TRBD2|TRBJ2-7|.
CASSPLLSSGGYYEQYF
TGTGCCAGCTCACCACTCTTGTCTAGCGGGGGATACTACGAGCAGTACTTC
>TRBV28|TRBD1|TRBJ2-3|.
CASSFQGVTDTQYF
TGTGCCAGCAGTTTCCAGGGGGTAACAGATACGCAGTATTTT
>TRBV7-9|TRBD1|TRBJ2-1|.
CASSSGTGLSYNEQFF
TGTGCCAGCAGTTCCGGGACAGGGCTTTCTTACAATGAGCAGTTCTTC
>TRBV11-1|TRBD2|TRBJ2-1|few
CASSLALSSGSSYNEQFF
TGTGCCAGCAGCTTAGCGCTGAGTAGCGGGAGCTCCTACAATGAGCAGTTCTTC
>TRBV11-2|TRBD2|TRBJ2-2|.
CASSLVGGRPGELFF
TGTGCCAGCAGCTTAGTTGGCGGGAGACCCGGGGAGCTGTTTTTT
>TRBV20-1|.|TRBJ2-4|.
CSAREVTGAKNIQYF
TGCAGTGCTAGAGAGGTTACGGGAGCCAAAAACATTCAGTACTTC
>TRBV29-1|TRBD1|TRBJ2-1|.
CSTRTGSYNEQFF
TGCAGCACCCGGACAGGGAGCTACAATGAGCAGTTCTTC
>TRBV20-1|TRBD2|TRBJ2-4|few
CSASRLAGTHIQYF
TGCAGTGCTAGCCGACTAGCGGGGACGCACATTCAGTACTTC
>TRBV7-3|.|TRBJ2-1|few
CASSLTAFNEQFF
TGTGCCAGCAGCTTAACGGCCTTCAATGAGCAGTTCTTC
>TRBV5-1|.|TRBJ2-7|few
CASTRDGAYEQYF
TGCGCCAGCACCAGGGACGGAGCCTACGAGCAGTACTTC
>TRBV12-3/TRBV12-4|.|TRBJ2-5|few
CASSLTSTQETQYF
TGTGCCAGCAGTTTAACGTCTACTCAAGAGACCCAGTACTTC
>TRBV20-1|.|TRBJ1-2|.
CSARDSANYGYTF
TGCAGTGCTAGGGACTCAGCTAACTATGGCTACACCTTC
>TRBV30|.|TRBJ2-7|.
CAWSVGEANEQYF
TGTGCCTGGAGTGTAGGGGAGGCCAACGAGCAGTACTTC
>TRBV7-9|.|TRBJ2-1|.
CASSLGSSGGYEQFF
TGTGCCAGCAGCTTAGGATCCTCAGGGGGGTATGAGCAGTTCTTC
>TRBV5-1|.|TRBJ2-7|.
CASSLGSDRTYEQYF
TGCGCCAGCAGCTTGGGTAGCGACCGGACCTACGAGCAGTACTTC
>TRBV10-2|.|TRBJ2-7|many
CASRGIGTAYEQYF
TGCGCCAGCAGGGGTATCGGGACGGCCTACGAGCAGTACTTC
>TRBV20-1|TRBD2|TRBJ2-3|few
CSAPRSSGIPDTQYF
TGCAGTGCCCCAAGGTCTAGCGGGATCCCAGATACGCAGTATTTT
>TRBV18|TRBD2|TRBJ2-3|.
CASSPRAGGPITDTQYF
TGTGCCAGCTCACCTCGAGCGGGAGGGCCGATCACAGATACGCAGTATTTT
>TRBV10-3|.|TRBJ2-1|few
CATNRELLYNEQFF
TGTGCCACCAACAGGGAACTACTCTACAATGAGCAGTTCTTC
>TRBV19|TRBD1|TRBJ2-7|.
CASRTHRGAYEQYF
TGTGCCAGTAGGACCCACAGGGGCGCCTACGAGCAGTACTTC
>TRBV2|TRBD1|TRBJ1-6|once
CASSWDRGESPLHF
TGTGCCAGCAGTTGGGACAGGGGGGAATCACCCCTCCACTTT
>TRBV6-1|.|TRBJ2-3|many
CASSDPGWSTDTQYF
TGTGCCAGCAGTGATCCAGGATGGAGCACAGATACGCAGTATTTT
>TRBV20-1|TRBD2|TRBJ2-2|.
CSARDWGEGGTGELFF
TGCAGTGCTAGAGATTGGGGGGAGGGTGGCACCGGGGAGCTGTTTTTT
>TRBV20-1|.|TRBJ2-7|few
CSARVGKKEQYF
TGCAGTGCTAGAGTTGGGAAGAAAGAGCAGTACTTC
>TRBV24-1|.|TRBJ2-2|few
CATSDFRANTGELFF
TGTGCCACCAGTGATTTCAGGGCGAACACCGGGGAGCTGTTTTTT
>TRBV6-2/TRBV6-3|TRBD1|TRBJ2-1|.
CASSYWDSNTNEQFF
TGTGCCAGCAGTTACTGGGACAGCAACACCAATGAGCAGTTCTTC
>TRBV20-1|.|TRBJ1-6|few
CSARDRPVQTNSPLHF
TGCAGTGCTAGAGATCGGCCAGTCCAAACTAATTCACCCCTCCACTTT
>TRBV12-3/TRBV12-4|.|TRBJ1-6|few
CASSLQGFSSPLHF
TGTGCCAGCAGTTTGCAGGGTTTTAGTTCACCCCTCCACTTT
>TRBV5-1|.|TRBJ1-2|few
CASSPGMWAEANYGYTF
TGCGCCAGCAGCCCGGGAATGTGGGCTGAAGCTAACTATGGCTACACCTTC